These T cell receptor beta chains were read from a single sample in a study of cytomegalovirus exposure and HLA in healthy donors. Produced via immunoSEQ multiplex PCR; TCRdb's table is partial and in-frame only. This sample carries 150,000 to 200,000 clones, roughly four fifths of them seen once, and the ten largest clones take 2% to 2.5%. Sequences were obtained from PBMCs. These receptors were taken from a woman younger than 45 in good health and CMV-seronegative. Both conserved end residues are trimmed from each CDR3. The order of the fields is V gene, CDR3 protein.

v_gene: TRBV18; CDR3aa: ASSRTGTSGTDTQY
v_gene: TRBV7-2; CDR3aa: ASSRDGQGLYEQY
v_gene: TRBV7-9; CDR3aa: ASSLPVGQGQDTQY
v_gene: TRBV19; CDR3aa: ASSRPVTGQEAYEQY
v_gene: TRBV11-2; CDR3aa: ASSSSGTKY
v_gene: TRBV6-5; CDR3aa: ASTTRGESSYEQY
v_gene: TRBV28; CDR3aa: ASSLLAGGQETQY
v_gene: TRBV28; CDR3aa: ASAPGQGNYGYT
v_gene: TRBV4-1; CDR3aa: ASSLGTLGLAFHEQY
v_gene: TRBV9; CDR3aa: ASGITGDTEAF
v_gene: TRBV25-1; CDR3aa: ASSESGTGGYGTQY
v_gene: TRBV4-2; CDR3aa: ASSLSLGGLAGEQQY
v_gene: TRBV7-2; CDR3aa: ASSLRTPTGELF
v_gene: TRBV9; CDR3aa: ASSSQISEQF
v_gene: TRBV10-1; CDR3aa: ASRRVVDTGELF
v_gene: TRBV18; CDR3aa: ASSPGLAPSGANVLT
v_gene: TRBV6-5; CDR3aa: ASSYEGRGLPPDQY
v_gene: TRBV12-1; CDR3aa: ASSFVPLNAGANVLT
v_gene: TRBV28; CDR3aa: ASSGPRTGANEKLF
v_gene: TRBV28; CDR3aa: ASSPGLRSTEAF
v_gene: TRBV2; CDR3aa: ASSQGRNEKLF
v_gene: TRBV9; CDR3aa: ASSGGQGMHYGYT
v_gene: TRBV6-4; CDR3aa: ASSPDSLREQY
v_gene: TRBV4-2; CDR3aa: ASSQVLRGDEQY
v_gene: TRBV28; CDR3aa: ASSSAGNMDIQY
v_gene: TRBV28; CDR3aa: ASSLLVGGWGYT
v_gene: TRBV29-1; CDR3aa: SVEGLAGVDEQY
v_gene: TRBV28; CDR3aa: ASSLYGGPGNEQF
v_gene: TRBV10-3; CDR3aa: AISLPGQAYGYT
v_gene: TRBV9; CDR3aa: ASSAGQVNTEAF
v_gene: TRBV19; CDR3aa: ASSLLSTYLHGYT
v_gene: TRBV27; CDR3aa: ASSPIILAGGTKQETQY
v_gene: TRBV6-1; CDR3aa: ASKRVGSYNEQF
v_gene: TRBV6-5; CDR3aa: ASSTTGGNQPQH
v_gene: TRBV28; CDR3aa: ASSQQTGSAFGT
v_gene: TRBV19; CDR3aa: ASSIYRGGTEAF
v_gene: TRBV5-6; CDR3aa: ASSLAGTGDLYEQY
v_gene: TRBV9; CDR3aa: ASSVRPGQGITGELF
v_gene: TRBV9; CDR3aa: ASSAPGLAENEQF
v_gene: TRBV4-3; CDR3aa: ASSQDWTGSYNEQF
v_gene: TRBV7-9; CDR3aa: ASSSTSGSMDEQF
v_gene: TRBV7-9; CDR3aa: ASSRASGRAKETQY
v_gene: TRBV6-6; CDR3aa: ASSTRVNEQF
v_gene: TRBV30; CDR3aa: AWGQGVQPQH
v_gene: TRBV27; CDR3aa: ASSSRAGFPTNYGYT
v_gene: TRBV7-9; CDR3aa: ASSADRDEQY
v_gene: TRBV5-1; CDR3aa: ASRTAGDGNTIY
v_gene: TRBV5-4; CDR3aa: ASSHGRQGAEDTQY
v_gene: TRBV29-1; CDR3aa: SVRGDSDTGELF
v_gene: TRBV18; CDR3aa: ASSPSGTDHNEQF
v_gene: TRBV14; CDR3aa: ASSQESRVNEQY
v_gene: TRBV15; CDR3aa: ATSRGWTGSTGELF
v_gene: TRBV9; CDR3aa: ASSVGQMNTEAF
v_gene: TRBV28; CDR3aa: ASSPALLPGRKYGYT
v_gene: TRBV2; CDR3aa: ASSAVRETQY
v_gene: TRBV4-1; CDR3aa: ASSQDYSKVSPQY
v_gene: TRBV4-1; CDR3aa: ASSHDDREDQPQH
v_gene: TRBV25-1; CDR3aa: ASSEAHYRVGYT
v_gene: TRBV6-5; CDR3aa: ASSYSAGNSGNTIY